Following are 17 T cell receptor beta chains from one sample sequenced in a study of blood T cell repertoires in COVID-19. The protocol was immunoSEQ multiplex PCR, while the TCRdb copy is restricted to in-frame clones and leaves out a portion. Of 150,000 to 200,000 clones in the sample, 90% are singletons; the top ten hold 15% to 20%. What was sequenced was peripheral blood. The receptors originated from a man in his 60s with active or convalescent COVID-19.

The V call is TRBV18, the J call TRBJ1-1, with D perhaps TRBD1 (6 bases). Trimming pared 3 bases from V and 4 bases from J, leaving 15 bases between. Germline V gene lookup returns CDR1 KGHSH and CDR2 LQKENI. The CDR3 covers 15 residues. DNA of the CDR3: TGTGCCAGCTCACCCACTACAGGGATTGGCACTGAAGCTTTCTTT. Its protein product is CASSPTTGIGTEAFF.

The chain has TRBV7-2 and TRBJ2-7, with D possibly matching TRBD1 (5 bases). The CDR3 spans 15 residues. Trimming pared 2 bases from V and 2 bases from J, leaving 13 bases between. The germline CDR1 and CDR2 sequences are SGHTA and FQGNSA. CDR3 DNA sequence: TGTGCCAGCAGCTTAACCAGCGCAGGGACCTACGAGCAGTACTTC. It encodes CASSLTSAGTYEQYF.

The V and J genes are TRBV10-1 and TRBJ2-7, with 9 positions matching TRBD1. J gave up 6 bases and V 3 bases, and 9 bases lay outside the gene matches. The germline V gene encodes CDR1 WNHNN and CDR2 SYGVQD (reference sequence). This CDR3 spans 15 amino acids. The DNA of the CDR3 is TGCGCCAGCAGTGACCCCGGGACAGGGTCGGGCGAGCAGTACTTC. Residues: CASSDPGTGSGEQYF.

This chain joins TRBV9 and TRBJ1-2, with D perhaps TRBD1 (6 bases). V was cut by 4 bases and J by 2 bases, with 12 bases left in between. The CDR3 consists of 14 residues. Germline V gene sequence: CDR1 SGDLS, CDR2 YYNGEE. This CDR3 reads CASSSFQGNYGYTF. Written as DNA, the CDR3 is TGTGCCAGCAGCTCCTTCCAGGGGAACTATGGCTACACCTTC.

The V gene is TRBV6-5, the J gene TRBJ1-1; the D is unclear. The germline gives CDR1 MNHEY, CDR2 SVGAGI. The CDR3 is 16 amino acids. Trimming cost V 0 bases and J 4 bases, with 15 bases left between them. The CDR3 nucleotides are TGTGCCAGCAGTTACTCAGGCGCGGGTCTGAGCACTGAAGCTTTCTTT. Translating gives CASSYSGAGLSTEAFF.

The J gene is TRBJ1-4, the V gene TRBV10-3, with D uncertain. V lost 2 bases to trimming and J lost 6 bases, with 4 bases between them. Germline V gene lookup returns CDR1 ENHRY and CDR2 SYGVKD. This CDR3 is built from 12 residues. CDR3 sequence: CAISEQDEKLFF. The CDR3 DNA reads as TGTGCCATCAGTGAGCAGGATGAAAAACTGTTTTTT.

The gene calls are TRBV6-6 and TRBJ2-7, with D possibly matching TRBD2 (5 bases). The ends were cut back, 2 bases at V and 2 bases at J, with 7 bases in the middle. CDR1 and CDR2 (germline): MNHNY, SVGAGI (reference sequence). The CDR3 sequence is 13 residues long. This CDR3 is CASSYGEPYEQYF. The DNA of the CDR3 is TGTGCCAGCAGTTACGGGGAGCCCTACGAGCAGTACTTC.

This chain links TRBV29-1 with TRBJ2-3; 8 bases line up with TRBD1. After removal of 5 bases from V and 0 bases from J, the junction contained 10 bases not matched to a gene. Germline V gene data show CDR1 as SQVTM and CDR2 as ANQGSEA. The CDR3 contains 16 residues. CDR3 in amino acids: CSVSDRAKPSTDTQYF. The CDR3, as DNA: TGCAGCGTTTCGGACAGGGCCAAACCTAGCACAGATACGCAGTATTTT.

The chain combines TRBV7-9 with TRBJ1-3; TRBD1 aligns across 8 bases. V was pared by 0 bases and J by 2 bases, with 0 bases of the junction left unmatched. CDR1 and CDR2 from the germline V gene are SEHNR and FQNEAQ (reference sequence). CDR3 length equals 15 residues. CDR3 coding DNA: TGTGCCAGCAGCTTAGCGGACAGGGCTGGAAACACCATATATTTT. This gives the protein CASSLADRAGNTIYF.

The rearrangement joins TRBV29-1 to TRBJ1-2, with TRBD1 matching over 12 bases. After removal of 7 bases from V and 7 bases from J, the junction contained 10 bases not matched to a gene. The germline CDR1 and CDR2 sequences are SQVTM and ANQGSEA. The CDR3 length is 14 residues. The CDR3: CSAEGTGGAGGYTF. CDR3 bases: TGCAGCGCCGAGGGGACAGGGGGCGCTGGTGGCTACACCTTC.

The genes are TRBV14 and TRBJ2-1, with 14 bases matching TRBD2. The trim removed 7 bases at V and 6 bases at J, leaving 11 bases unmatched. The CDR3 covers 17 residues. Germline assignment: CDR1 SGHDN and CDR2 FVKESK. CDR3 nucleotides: TGTGCCAGCAAGACTAGCGGGGGGGGTGGCCCTCTCAATGAGCAGTTCTTC. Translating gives CASKTSGGGGPLNEQFF.

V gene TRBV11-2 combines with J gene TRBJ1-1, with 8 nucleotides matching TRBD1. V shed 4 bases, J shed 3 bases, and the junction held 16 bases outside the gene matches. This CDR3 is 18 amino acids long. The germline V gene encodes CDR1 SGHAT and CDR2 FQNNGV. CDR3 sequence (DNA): TGTGCCAGCAGCTCACGGTTGGGCAGGGGGCGCCCAGACACTGAAGCTTTCTTT. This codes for CASSSRLGRGRPDTEAFF.

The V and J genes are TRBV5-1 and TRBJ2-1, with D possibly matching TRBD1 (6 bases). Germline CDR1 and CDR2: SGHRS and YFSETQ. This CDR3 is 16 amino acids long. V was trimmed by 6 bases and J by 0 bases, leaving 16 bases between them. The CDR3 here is CASTAGQGSSYNEQFF. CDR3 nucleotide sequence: TGCGCCAGCACCGCCGGCCAGGGGAGCTCCTACAATGAGCAGTTCTTC.

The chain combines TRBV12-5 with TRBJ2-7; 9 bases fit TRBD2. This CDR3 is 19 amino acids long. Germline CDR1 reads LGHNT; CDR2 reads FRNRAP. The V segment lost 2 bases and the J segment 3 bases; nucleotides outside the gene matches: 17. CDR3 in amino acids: CASGLSKGLVGLAVYEQYF. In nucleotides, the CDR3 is TGTGCTAGTGGTTTGTCAAAGGGACTTGTGGGACTAGCCGTCTACGAGCAGTACTTC.

The CDR3 DNA is TGTGCCAGCAGCTTTACACAGGGCTTTGAAGGGCCCCAGCATTTT. Protein sequence: CASSFTQGFEGPQHF. V usage is TRBV7-2 and J usage is TRBJ1-5; D is possibly TRBD1 (6 bases). V was shortened by 3 bases and J by 9 bases, with 18 bases between the two germline ends. The CDR3 is 15 residues long. Germline V gene data show CDR1 as SGHTA and CDR2 as FQGNSA.

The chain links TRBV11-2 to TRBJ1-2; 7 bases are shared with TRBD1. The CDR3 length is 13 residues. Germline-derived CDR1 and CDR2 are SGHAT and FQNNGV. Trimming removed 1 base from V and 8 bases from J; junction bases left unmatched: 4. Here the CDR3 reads CASSLVRGEGYTF. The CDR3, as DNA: TGTGCCAGCAGCTTAGTCAGGGGGGAAGGCTACACCTTC.

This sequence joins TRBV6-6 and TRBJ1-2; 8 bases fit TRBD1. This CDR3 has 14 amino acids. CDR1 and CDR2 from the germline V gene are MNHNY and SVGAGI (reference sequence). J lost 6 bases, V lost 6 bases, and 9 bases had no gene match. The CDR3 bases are TGTGCCAGCAGCGAACAGGGGGGAGGGAATGGCTACACCTTC. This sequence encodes CASSEQGGGNGYTF.